The entry that follows covers one T cell receptor (beta chain) sequence. V was clipped by 5 bases and J by 1 base, with 14 bases between them. CDR1 and CDR2 from the germline V gene are SGHAT and FQNNGV. The CDR3 consists of 15 residues. This specimen belongs to a study of cytomegalovirus exposure and HLA in healthy donors. With 60 Vbeta and 13 Jbeta primers, the PCR was carried out. The repertoire was sequenced with immunoSEQ multiplex PCR; TCRdb's copy has only in-frame clones and lacks some. The sample contains approximately 150,000 clones, approximately 77% of which appear only once. The chain joins TRBV11-2 to TRBJ1-2, with D unresolved. The origin of this receptor is a male donor in good health and CMV-seropositive. The sequenced material came from PBMCs. CDR3 amino acids: CASSPGRIGNYGYTF. The CDR3 coding sequence is TGTGCCAGCAGCCCGGGTAGGATCGGTAACTATGGCTACACCTTC.